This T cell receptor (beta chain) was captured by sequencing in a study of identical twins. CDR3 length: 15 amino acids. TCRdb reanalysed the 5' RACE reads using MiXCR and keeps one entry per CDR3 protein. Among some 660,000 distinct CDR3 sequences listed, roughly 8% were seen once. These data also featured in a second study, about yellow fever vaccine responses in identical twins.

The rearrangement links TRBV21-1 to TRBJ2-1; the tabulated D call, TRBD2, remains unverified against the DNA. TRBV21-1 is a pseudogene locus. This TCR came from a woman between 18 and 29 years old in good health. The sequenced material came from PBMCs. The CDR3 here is CASSKALDSGSKQFF. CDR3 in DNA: TGTGCCAGCAGCAAAGCGCTGGATAGCGGGAGTAAGCAGTTCTTC.